These T cell receptor beta chains were read from a single sample in a study of cytomegalovirus exposure and HLA in healthy donors. TCRdb's copy holds only in-frame clones and misses some; the assay was immunoSEQ multiplex PCR. Among 200,000 to 250,000 clones listed, 85% to 90% were seen once. The specimen sequenced was PBMCs. These receptors all come from a woman aged 18-35 years in good health and CMV-seronegative. The CDR3 runs from the conserved cysteine through the conserved F or W. Fields, in order: V gene, D gene, J gene, clone size, CDR3 protein, CDR3 DNA. D genes are given only for firm matches. Clone size is not always given. Where it is, it says once, few, many or a class for expanded clones.

v_gene: TRBV9; d_gene: TRBD2; j_gene: TRBJ2-3; abundance: -; CDR3aa: CASSVVAGSPDTQYF; CDR3nt: TGTGCCAGCAGCGTCGTAGCGGGAAGCCCAGATACGCAGTATTTT
v_gene: TRBV7-9; d_gene: TRBD1; j_gene: TRBJ1-1; abundance: -; CDR3aa: CASSWGQEGTEAFF; CDR3nt: TGTGCCAGCAGCTGGGGACAGGAGGGCACTGAAGCTTTCTTT
v_gene: TRBV19; d_gene: TRBD1; j_gene: TRBJ2-1; abundance: -; CDR3aa: CASSVTQGYEQFF; CDR3nt: TGTGCCAGTAGTGTCACACAGGGGTATGAGCAGTTCTTC
v_gene: TRBV6-4; d_gene: -; j_gene: TRBJ2-3; abundance: -; CDR3aa: CASSVQATGTDTQYF; CDR3nt: TGTGCCAGCAGTGTTCAGGCCACGGGCACAGATACGCAGTATTTT
v_gene: TRBV2; d_gene: -; j_gene: TRBJ2-3; abundance: -; CDR3aa: CASSEARPGLTDTQYF; CDR3nt: TGTGCCAGCAGTGAAGCGCGACCCGGACTCACAGATACGCAGTATTTT
v_gene: TRBV28; d_gene: -; j_gene: TRBJ1-2; abundance: -; CDR3aa: CATSVLSGYTF; CDR3nt: TGTGCCACCTCGGTTCTTAGCGGCTACACCTTC
v_gene: TRBV29-1; d_gene: -; j_gene: TRBJ1-1; abundance: few; CDR3aa: CSVEGDDTEAFF; CDR3nt: TGCAGCGTTGAGGGAGACGACACTGAAGCTTTCTTT
v_gene: TRBV5-4; d_gene: -; j_gene: TRBJ2-1; abundance: -; CDR3aa: CASSLAGRYNEQFF; CDR3nt: TGTGCCAGCAGCTTGGCGGGGAGATACAATGAGCAGTTCTTC
v_gene: TRBV9; d_gene: TRBD2; j_gene: TRBJ2-1; abundance: -; CDR3aa: CASSGTSGSHNEQFF; CDR3nt: TGTGCCAGCAGCGGGACTAGCGGGAGTCACAATGAGCAGTTCTTC
v_gene: TRBV6-5; d_gene: -; j_gene: TRBJ2-7; abundance: -; CDR3aa: CASSYSYRSLSYEQYF; CDR3nt: TGTGCCAGCAGTTACTCGTACAGGTCCCTCTCCTACGAGCAGTACTTC
v_gene: TRBV6-4; d_gene: -; j_gene: TRBJ1-5; abundance: -; CDR3aa: CASSPRRGGYQPQHF; CDR3nt: TGTGCCAGCAGTCCCCGCCGGGGTGGTTATCAGCCCCAGCATTTT
v_gene: TRBV7-9; d_gene: -; j_gene: TRBJ1-1; abundance: -; CDR3aa: CASSSLPKTAGMNTEAFF; CDR3nt: TGTGCCAGCAGCTCACTCCCTAAGACGGCAGGGATGAACACTGAAGCTTTCTTT
v_gene: TRBV15; d_gene: TRBD1; j_gene: TRBJ2-4; abundance: once; CDR3aa: CATSNLGGDRVDIQYF; CDR3nt: TGTGCCACCAGCAACCTGGGGGGGGACAGGGTAGACATTCAGTACTTC
v_gene: TRBV6-6; d_gene: -; j_gene: TRBJ2-7; abundance: -; CDR3aa: CASRPHQIQDYEQYF; CDR3nt: TGTGCCAGCAGGCCACACCAAATACAGGATTACGAGCAGTACTTC
v_gene: TRBV9; d_gene: -; j_gene: TRBJ2-5; abundance: -; CDR3aa: CASSVGRGQETQYF; CDR3nt: TGTGCCAGCAGCGTAGGCAGGGGCCAAGAGACCCAGTACTTC
v_gene: TRBV11-2; d_gene: TRBD1; j_gene: TRBJ2-5; abundance: -; CDR3aa: CASSSGTGGPTQYF; CDR3nt: TGTGCCAGCAGCTCAGGGACAGGGGGCCCGACCCAGTACTTC
v_gene: TRBV4-1; d_gene: TRBD2; j_gene: TRBJ2-3; abundance: -; CDR3aa: CASSQREVTSDTQYF; CDR3nt: TGCGCCAGCAGCCAGCGGGAGGTTACCTCAGATACGCAGTATTTT
v_gene: TRBV6-1; d_gene: TRBD2; j_gene: TRBJ2-7; abundance: -; CDR3aa: CASSLAGALYEQYF; CDR3nt: TGTGCCAGCAGTTTAGCGGGAGCCCTCTACGAGCAGTACTTC
v_gene: TRBV27; d_gene: TRBD2; j_gene: TRBJ2-2; abundance: -; CDR3aa: CASSLSISLAGGGNTGELFF; CDR3nt: TGTGCCAGCAGTTTATCCATATCACTAGCGGGAGGGGGTAACACCGGGGAGCTGTTTTTT
v_gene: TRBV9; d_gene: -; j_gene: TRBJ1-5; abundance: few; CDR3aa: CASDTGNSNQPQHF; CDR3nt: TGTGCCAGCGACACAGGGAATAGCAATCAGCCCCAGCATTTT
v_gene: TRBV6-4; d_gene: TRBD1; j_gene: TRBJ1-5; abundance: -; CDR3aa: CASIIIKDRGNQPQHF; CDR3nt: TGTGCCAGCATTATTATCAAGGACAGGGGCAATCAGCCCCAGCATTTT
v_gene: TRBV7-3; d_gene: TRBD1; j_gene: TRBJ2-2; abundance: -; CDR3aa: CASSPDRGRAGELFF; CDR3nt: TGTGCCAGCAGCCCCGACAGGGGGCGGGCCGGGGAGCTGTTTTTT
v_gene: TRBV11-2; d_gene: -; j_gene: TRBJ2-7; abundance: -; CDR3aa: CASSSAHRVTGEQYF; CDR3nt: TGTGCCAGCAGCTCGGCCCACAGGGTTACGGGTGAGCAGTACTTC
v_gene: TRBV7-9; d_gene: TRBD2; j_gene: TRBJ2-3; abundance: -; CDR3aa: CASSKTSGRATDTQYF; CDR3nt: TGTGCCAGCAGCAAAACTAGCGGGAGGGCCACGGATACGCAGTATTTT
v_gene: TRBV28; d_gene: TRBD1; j_gene: TRBJ1-1; abundance: -; CDR3aa: CASIPRGRATEAFF; CDR3nt: TGTGCCAGCATTCCCAGGGGGCGAGCCACTGAAGCTTTCTTT
v_gene: TRBV27; d_gene: -; j_gene: TRBJ1-2; abundance: -; CDR3aa: CASSSLDSYGYTF; CDR3nt: TGTGCCAGCAGTTCCCTGGACAGCTATGGCTACACCTTC
v_gene: TRBV10-1; d_gene: -; j_gene: TRBJ2-1; abundance: -; CDR3aa: CASSEWSGGRQFF; CDR3nt: TGCGCCAGCAGTGAATGGTCCGGCGGGCGGCAGTTCTTC
v_gene: TRBV7-8; d_gene: TRBD2; j_gene: TRBJ2-1; abundance: -; CDR3aa: CASSPIAGAYNEQFF; CDR3nt: TGTGCCAGCAGCCCCATTGCGGGAGCCTACAATGAGCAGTTCTTC
v_gene: TRBV28; d_gene: TRBD1; j_gene: TRBJ2-7; abundance: -; CDR3aa: CASRRQGISYEQYF; CDR3nt: TGTGCCAGCAGAAGACAGGGTATTTCCTACGAGCAGTACTTC